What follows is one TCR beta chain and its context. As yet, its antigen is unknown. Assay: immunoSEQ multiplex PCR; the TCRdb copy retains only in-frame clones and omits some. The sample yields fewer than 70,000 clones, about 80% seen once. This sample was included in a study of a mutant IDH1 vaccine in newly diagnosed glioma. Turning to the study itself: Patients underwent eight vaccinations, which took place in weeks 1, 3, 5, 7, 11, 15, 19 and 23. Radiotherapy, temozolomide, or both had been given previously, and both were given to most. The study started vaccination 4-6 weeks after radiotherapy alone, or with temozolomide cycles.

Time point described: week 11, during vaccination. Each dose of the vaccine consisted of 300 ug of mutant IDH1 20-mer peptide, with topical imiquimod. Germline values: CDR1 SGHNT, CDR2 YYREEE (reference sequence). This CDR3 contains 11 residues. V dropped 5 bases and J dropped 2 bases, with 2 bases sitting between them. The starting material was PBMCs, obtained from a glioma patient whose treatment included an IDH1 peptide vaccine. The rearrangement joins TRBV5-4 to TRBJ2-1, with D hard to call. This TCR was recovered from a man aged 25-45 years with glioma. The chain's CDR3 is CASRTYNEQFF. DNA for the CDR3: TGTGCCAGCAGAACCTACAATGAGCAGTTCTTC.